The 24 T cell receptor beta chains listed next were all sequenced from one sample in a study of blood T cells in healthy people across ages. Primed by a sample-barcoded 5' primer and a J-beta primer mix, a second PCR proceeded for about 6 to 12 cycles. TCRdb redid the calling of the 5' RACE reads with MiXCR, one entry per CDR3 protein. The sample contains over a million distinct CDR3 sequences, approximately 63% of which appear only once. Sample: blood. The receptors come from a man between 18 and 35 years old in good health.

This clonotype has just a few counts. This CDR3 reads CASSDREQYF. As DNA, the CDR3 is TGTGCCAGCAGTGATCGGGAGCAGTACTTC. The chain recombines TRBV25-1 with TRBJ2-7; D remains ambiguous. This CDR3 spans 10 amino acids. The V end was cut by 3 bases, the J end by 7 bases, with 4 bases between. Germline values: CDR1 MGHDK, CDR2 SYGVNS.

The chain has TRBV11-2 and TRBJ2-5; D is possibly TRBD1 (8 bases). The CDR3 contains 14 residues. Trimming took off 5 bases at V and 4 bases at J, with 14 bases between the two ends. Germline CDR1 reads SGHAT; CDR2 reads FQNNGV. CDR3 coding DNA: TGTGCCAGCAGCATTCACAGGGGGGGAGAGACCCAGTACTTC. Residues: CASSIHRGGETQYF.

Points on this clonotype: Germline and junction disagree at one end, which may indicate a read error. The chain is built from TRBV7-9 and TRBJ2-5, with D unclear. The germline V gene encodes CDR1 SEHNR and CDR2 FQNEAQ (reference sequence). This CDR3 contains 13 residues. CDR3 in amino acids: CSSSFGQQETQYF. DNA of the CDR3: TGTTCCAGCAGCTTCGGTCAGCAAGAGACCCAGTACTTC.

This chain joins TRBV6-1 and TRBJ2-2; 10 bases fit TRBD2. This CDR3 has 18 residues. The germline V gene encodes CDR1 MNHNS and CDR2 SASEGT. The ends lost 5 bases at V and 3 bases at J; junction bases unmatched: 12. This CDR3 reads CASSSLAGALGDTGELFF. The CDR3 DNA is TGTGCCAGCAGTAGTCTAGCGGGAGCCCTAGGGGACACCGGGGAGCTGTTTTTT.

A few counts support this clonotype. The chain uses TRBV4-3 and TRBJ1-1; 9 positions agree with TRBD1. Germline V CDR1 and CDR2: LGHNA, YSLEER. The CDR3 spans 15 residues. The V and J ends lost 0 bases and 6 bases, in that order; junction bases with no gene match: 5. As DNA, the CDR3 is TGCGCCAGCAGCCAAGAAATGGGACAGGGCGCTGAAGCTTTCTTT. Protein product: CASSQEMGQGAEAFF.

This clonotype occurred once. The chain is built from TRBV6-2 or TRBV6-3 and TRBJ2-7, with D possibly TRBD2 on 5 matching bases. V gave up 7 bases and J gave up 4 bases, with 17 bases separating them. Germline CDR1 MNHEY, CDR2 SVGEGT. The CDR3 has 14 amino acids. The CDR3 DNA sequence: TGTGCCAGCAATTATAGAGGGATTCCTTACGAGCAGTACTTC. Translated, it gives CASNYRGIPYEQYF.

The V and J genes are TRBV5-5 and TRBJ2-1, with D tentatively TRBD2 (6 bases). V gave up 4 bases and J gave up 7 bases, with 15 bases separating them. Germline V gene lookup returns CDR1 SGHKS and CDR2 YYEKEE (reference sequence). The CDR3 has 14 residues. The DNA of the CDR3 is TGTGCCAGCAGCCCCCGACTAGTGATGAATGAGCAGTTCTTC. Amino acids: CASSPRLVMNEQFF.

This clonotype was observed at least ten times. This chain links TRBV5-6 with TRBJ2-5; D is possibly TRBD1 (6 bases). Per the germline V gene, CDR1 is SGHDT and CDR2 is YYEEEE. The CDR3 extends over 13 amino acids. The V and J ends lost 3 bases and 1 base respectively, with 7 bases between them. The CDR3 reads CASSWTVQETQYF. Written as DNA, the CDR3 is TGTGCCAGCAGCTGGACAGTCCAAGAGACCCAGTACTTC. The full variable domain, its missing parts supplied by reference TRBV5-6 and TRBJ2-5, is DAGVTQSPTHLIKTRGQQVTLRCSPKSGHDTVSWYQQALGQGPQFIFQYYEEEERQRGNFPDRFSGHQFPNYSSELNVNALLLGDSALYLCASSWTVQETQYFGPGTRLLVL.

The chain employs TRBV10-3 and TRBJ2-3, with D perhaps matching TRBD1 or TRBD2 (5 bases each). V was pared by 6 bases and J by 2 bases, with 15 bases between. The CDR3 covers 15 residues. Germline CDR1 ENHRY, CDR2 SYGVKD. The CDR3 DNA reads TGTGCCATCAGCGAACGGCCGGGACCCACAGATACGCAGTATTTT. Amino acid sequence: CAISERPGPTDTQYF.

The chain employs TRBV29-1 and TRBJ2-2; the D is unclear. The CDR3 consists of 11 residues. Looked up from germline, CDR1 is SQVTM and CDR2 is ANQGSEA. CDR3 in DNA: TGCAGTGCTATCTTAACCGGGGAGCTGTTTTTT. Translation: CSAILTGELFF.

The CDR3 region has the DNA TGTGCCAGCAGCTCGGACGAGCTAACCGGAGCTTTCTTT. Translating it yields CASSSDELTGAFF. The chain employs TRBV5-6 and TRBJ1-1; D gene ambiguous. In germline, CDR1 is SGHDT, CDR2 YYEEEE. The CDR3 length is 13 residues. The ends were cut back, 3 bases at V and 10 bases at J, with 16 bases in the middle. The variable domain in full, with the rest retrieved from reference TRBV5-6 and TRBJ1-1, is DAGVTQSPTHLIKTRGQQVTLRCSPKSGHDTVSWYQQALGQGPQFIFQYYEEEERQRGNFPDRFSGHQFPNYSSELNVNALLLGDSALYLCASSSDELTGAFFGQGTRLTVV.

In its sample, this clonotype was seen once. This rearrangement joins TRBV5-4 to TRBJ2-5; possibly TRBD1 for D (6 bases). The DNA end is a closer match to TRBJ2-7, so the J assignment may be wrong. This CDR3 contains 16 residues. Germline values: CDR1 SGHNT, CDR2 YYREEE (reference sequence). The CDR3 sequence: CASSPFGGARTYEQYF. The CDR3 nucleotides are TGTGCCAGCAGCCCATTTGGGGGCGCCAGGACCTACGAGCAGTACTTC.

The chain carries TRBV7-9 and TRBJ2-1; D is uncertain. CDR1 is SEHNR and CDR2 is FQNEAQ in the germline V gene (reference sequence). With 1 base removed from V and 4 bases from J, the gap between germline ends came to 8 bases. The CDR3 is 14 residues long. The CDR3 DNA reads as TGTGCCAGCAGCTTAGAGGAGACGTACAATGAGCAGTTCTTC. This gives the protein CASSLEETYNEQFF.

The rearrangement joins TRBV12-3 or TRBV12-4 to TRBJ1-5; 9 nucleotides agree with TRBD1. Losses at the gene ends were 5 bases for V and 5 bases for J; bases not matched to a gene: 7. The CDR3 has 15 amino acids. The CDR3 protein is CASSRNTGGHQPQHF. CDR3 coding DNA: TGTGCCAGCAGTCGCAATACAGGGGGCCATCAGCCCCAGCATTTT.

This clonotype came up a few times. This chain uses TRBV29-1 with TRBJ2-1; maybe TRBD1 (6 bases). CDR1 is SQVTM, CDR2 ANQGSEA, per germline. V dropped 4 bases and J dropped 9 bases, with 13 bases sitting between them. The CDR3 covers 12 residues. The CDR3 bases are TGCAGCGTTGCCCCGGTAGGGGGTGAGCAGTTCTTC. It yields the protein CSVAPVGGEQFF.

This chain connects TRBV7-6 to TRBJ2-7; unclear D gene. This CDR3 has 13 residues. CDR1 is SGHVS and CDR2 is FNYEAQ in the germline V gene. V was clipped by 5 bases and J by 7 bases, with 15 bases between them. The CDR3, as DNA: TGTGCCAGCAGCCTCAGCTTAATAAGGGAGCAGTACTTC. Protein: CASSLSLIREQYF. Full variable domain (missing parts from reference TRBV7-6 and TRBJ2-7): GAGVSQSPRYKVTKRGQDVALRCDPISGHVSLYWYRQALGQGPEFLTYFNYEAQQDKSGLPNDRFSAERPEGSISTLTIQRTEQRDSAMYRCASSLSLIREQYFGPGTRLTVT.

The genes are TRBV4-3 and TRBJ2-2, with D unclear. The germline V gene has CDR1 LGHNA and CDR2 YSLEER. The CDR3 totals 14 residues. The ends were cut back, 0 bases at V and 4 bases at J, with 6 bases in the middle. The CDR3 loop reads CASSQEWITGELFF. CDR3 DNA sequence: TGCGCCAGCAGCCAAGAATGGATCACCGGGGAGCTGTTTTTT.

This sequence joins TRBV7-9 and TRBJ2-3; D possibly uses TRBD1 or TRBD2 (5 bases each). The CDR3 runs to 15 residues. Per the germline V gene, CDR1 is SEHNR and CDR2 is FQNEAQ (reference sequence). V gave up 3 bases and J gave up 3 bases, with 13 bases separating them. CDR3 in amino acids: CASSLSAGTTDTQYF. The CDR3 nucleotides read TGTGCCAGCAGCTTGTCGGCAGGGACGACAGATACGCAGTATTTT.

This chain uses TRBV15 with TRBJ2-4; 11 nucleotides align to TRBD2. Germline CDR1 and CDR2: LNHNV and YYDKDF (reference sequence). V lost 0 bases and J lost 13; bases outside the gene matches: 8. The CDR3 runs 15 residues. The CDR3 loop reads CATSRDTSGGWEQYF. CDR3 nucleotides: TGTGCCACCAGCAGAGACACTAGCGGGGGATGGGAGCAGTACTTC.

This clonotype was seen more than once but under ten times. CDR3 region: CASSFYSGSSYNEQFF. The CDR3 DNA sequence: TGCGCCAGCAGCTTCTACAGCGGGAGCTCCTACAATGAGCAGTTCTTC. The rearrangement uses TRBV5-1 and TRBJ2-1; TRBD2 matches 8 bases. Losses at the gene ends were 2 bases for V and 0 bases for J; bases not matched to a gene: 4. This CDR3 has 16 residues. Germline CDR1 and CDR2: SGHRS and YFSETQ.

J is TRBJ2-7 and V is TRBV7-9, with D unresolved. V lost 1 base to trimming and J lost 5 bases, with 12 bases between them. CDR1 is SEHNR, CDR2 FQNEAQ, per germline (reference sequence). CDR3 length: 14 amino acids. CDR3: CASSLGDSGHEQYF. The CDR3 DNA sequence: TGTGCCAGCAGCTTAGGGGATTCAGGCCACGAGCAGTACTTC.

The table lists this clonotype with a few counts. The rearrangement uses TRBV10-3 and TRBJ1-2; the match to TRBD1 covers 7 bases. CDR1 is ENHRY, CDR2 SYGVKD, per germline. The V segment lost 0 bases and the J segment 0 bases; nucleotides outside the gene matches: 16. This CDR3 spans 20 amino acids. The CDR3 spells CAISESTGIGPSLPNYGYTF. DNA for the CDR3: TGTGCCATCAGTGAGTCGACAGGGATTGGGCCATCTCTGCCTAACTATGGCTACACCTTC.

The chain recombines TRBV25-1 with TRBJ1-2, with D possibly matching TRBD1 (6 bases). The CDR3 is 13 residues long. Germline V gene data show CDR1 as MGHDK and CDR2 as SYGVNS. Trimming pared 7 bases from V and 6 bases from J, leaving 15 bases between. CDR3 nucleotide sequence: TGTGCCAGCACTCTTACAGGGTCGGATGGCTACACCTTC. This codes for CASTLTGSDGYTF.

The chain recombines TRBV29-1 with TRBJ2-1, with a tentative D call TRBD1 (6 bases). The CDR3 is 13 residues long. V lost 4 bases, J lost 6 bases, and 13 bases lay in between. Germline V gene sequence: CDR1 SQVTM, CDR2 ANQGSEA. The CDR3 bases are TGCAGCGTTGGTTACAGGGTAGGCAATGAGCAGTTCTTC. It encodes CSVGYRVGNEQFF.